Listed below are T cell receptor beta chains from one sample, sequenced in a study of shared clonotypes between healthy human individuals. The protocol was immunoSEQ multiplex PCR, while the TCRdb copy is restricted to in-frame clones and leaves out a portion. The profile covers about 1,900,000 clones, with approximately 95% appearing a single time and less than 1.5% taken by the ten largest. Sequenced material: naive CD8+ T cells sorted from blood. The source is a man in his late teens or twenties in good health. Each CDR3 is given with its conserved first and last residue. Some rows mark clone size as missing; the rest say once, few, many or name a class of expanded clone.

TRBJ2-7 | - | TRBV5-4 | CASSLMGSAYEQYF
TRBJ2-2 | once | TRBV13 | CASYRATNTGELFF
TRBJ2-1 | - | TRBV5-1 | CASSPGQGYNEQFF
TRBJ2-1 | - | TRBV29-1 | CSVELPGRTYNEQFF
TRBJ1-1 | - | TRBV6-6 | CASSYAPGQGWTEAFF
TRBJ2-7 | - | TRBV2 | CASSHRRPEQYF
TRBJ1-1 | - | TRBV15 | CATAGGTNTEAFF
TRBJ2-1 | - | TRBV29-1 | CSEERRGRGNEQFF
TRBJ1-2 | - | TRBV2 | CASSGPADGNYGYTF
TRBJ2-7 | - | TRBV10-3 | CAISLRDDFYEQYF